These T cell receptor beta chains were read from a single sample in a study of T cell responses to AZD1222 COVID-19 vaccine. This table comes from immunoSEQ multiplex PCR, and its TCRdb copy is limited to in-frame clones, with some not included. Seen here are 100,000 to 130,000 clones, about 85% observed once, and the top ten hold approximately 4.8%. Source: peripheral blood, taken 28 days after the second AZD1222 dose. Receptors originate from an adult who received the AZD1222 COVID-19 vaccine. Each CDR3 is given without its conserved first and last residue. Fields, in order: V gene, clone size, CDR3 protein. For some rows the clone size is stated as once, few or many, or as a class when expanded; others skip it.

>TRBV5-1|NA
ASDSGQVDTGELF
>TRBV19|few
ASSIQRGTGNTIY
>TRBV28|NA
ASREQGRETQY
>TRBV6-5|once
ASSYHKGRETQY
>TRBV7-9|few
ASSRGQGDGYT
>TRBV11-2|NA
ASSLGDRGGQPQH
>TRBV5-1|NA
ASSSGVSATKNIQY
>TRBV10-1|NA
ASSESVTDTQY
>TRBV19|NA
AIRAGTGNTIY
>TRBV7-9|NA
ASSLARTGGTEAF
>TRBV18|few
ASSPGTDTEAF
>TRBV6-6|once
ASKVSGGNTEAF
>TRBV27|few
ASSTTGRLIRTEAF
>TRBV24-1|NA
ATSEAKETQY
>TRBV7-9|NA
ASRPAGWGVDGNTIY
>TRBV4-3|NA
ASSQVGRNTEAF
>TRBV4-2|NA
ASSPEAGSNYGYT
>TRBV24-1|NA
ATSDFVGSTGELF
>TRBV6-4|NA
ASSDSGGESDTQY
>TRBV27|NA
ASSLSQGPTYEQY
>TRBV5-1|once
ASSLGGDHNSPLH
>TRBV28|few
ASSLSGGRGQY
>TRBV9|once
ASSVEGVEADTQY
>TRBV14|NA
ASSQRAGTGRHYGYT
>TRBV5-5|NA
ASSLNRDRVQPQH
>TRBV13|once
ASEATGSYEQY
>TRBV5-1|NA
ASSYRDREYGYT
>TRBV6-5|few
ASSIGPSYEQY
>TRBV6-4|NA
ASRVDRAAGELF
>TRBV5-1|NA
ASSLEASGDNEQF
>TRBV5-4|once
ASSFQGGLQETQY
>TRBV3-1/TRBV3-2|NA
ASSRALGATEAF
>TRBV7-8|NA
ASSELLGLHTDTQY
>TRBV2|NA
ASKTRETDLYGYT
>TRBV13|NA
ASSLGLGTTSYEQY
>TRBV19|NA
AARTGNTEAF
>TRBV27|once
ASSSPGGSNTEAF
>TRBV10-3|NA
AAKTSGGKLD
>TRBV3-1/TRBV3-2|NA
ASSQAQETQY
>TRBV6-1|NA
ASSDTGVYGYT